These T cell receptor beta chains were read from a single sample in a study of control samples from healthy donors and cancer patients. The data were produced by immunoSEQ multiplex PCR, yet TCRdb's version contains in-frame clones alone and is incomplete. The table includes under 85,000 clones, 80% to 95% detected once. The sample was PBMCs. The origin of the receptors is a woman aged 40 to 49 with lung cancer. Both conserved end residues are part of each CDR3. A D gene is named only where the DNA matches it firmly. Only part of the rows carry a size: once, few, many, or a class if the clone is expanded.

>TRBV11-3|.|TRBD1|TRBJ2-4
CASSFIGSTGPLAKNIQYF
TGTGCCAGCAGCTTTATAGGCTCGACAGGGCCCCTAGCCAAAAACATTCAGTACTTC
>TRBV28|few|.|TRBJ1-1
CASSTGGEAFF
TGTGCCAGCTCCACGGGCGGTGAAGCTTTCTTT
>TRBV19|.|TRBD1|TRBJ1-5
CASSTTGGIINQPQHF
TGTGCCAGTAGCACAACAGGGGGTATTATCAATCAGCCCCAGCATTTT
>TRBV5-1|.|.|TRBJ2-3
CASSLTGADTQYF
TGCGCCAGCAGCTTGACGGGGGCAGATACGCAGTATTTT
>TRBV28|once|.|TRBJ1-5
CASSLKGTQQAQHF
TGTGCCAGCAGTTTAAAGGGGACCCAACAAGCCCAGCATTTT
>TRBV10-3|.|TRBD1|TRBJ1-2
CAISRGTGLDYGYTF
TGTGCCATCAGTCGGGGGACAGGGTTGGACTATGGCTACACCTTC
>TRBV6-6|.|.|TRBJ1-5
CASSYEAGMSNQPQHF
TGTGCCAGCAGTTACGAGGCAGGGATGAGCAATCAGCCCCAGCATTTT
>TRBV27|.|.|TRBJ1-2
CASSTGNGYTF
TGTGCCAGCAGTACGGGCAATGGCTACACCTTC
>TRBV3-1/TRBV3-2|once|TRBD1|TRBJ1-1
CASSPPGQRVRDTEAFF
TGTGCCAGCAGCCCCCCGGGACAGAGGGTTCGGGACACTGAAGCTTTCTTT
>TRBV19|.|TRBD1|TRBJ2-3
CASSDRTLDTQYF
TGTGCCTCCTCGGACAGGACGTTGGATACGCAGTATTTT
>TRBV7-2|.|.|TRBJ1-6
CASSLAGGFVSPLHF
TGTGCCAGCAGCTTAGCAGGGGGTTTTGTGTCACCCCTCCACTTT
>TRBV30|.|.|TRBJ2-4
CAWSEPENIQYF
TGTGCCTGGAGTGAGCCTGAAAACATTCAGTACTTC
>TRBV7-9|once|TRBD1|TRBJ1-2
CASSARDRADYGYTF
TGTGCCAGCAGCGCCCGGGACAGGGCTGACTATGGCTACACCTTC
>TRBV30|once|.|TRBJ1-1
CAWTIGQMNTEAFF
TGTGCCTGGACCATCGGGCAGATGAACACTGAAGCTTTCTTT
>TRBV7-6|.|TRBD2|TRBJ2-3
CASSPGTSGLSSTDTQYF
TGTGCCAGCAGCCCCGGGACTAGCGGGCTCTCTAGCACAGATACGCAGTATTTT
>TRBV2|.|.|TRBJ1-5
CASSDSRELSAQHF
TGTGCCAGCAGTGACTCCAGGGAGCTTTCAGCCCAGCATTTT
>TRBV9|.|TRBD1|TRBJ1-5
CASSVTGVSNQPQHF
TGTGCCAGCAGCGTAACAGGGGTCAGCAATCAGCCCCAGCATTTT
>TRBV27|.|TRBD2|TRBJ2-3
CASSLFGGGASDTQYF
TGTGCCAGCAGTTTATTCGGCGGGGGGGCGTCAGATACGCAGTATTTT
>TRBV5-5|.|.|TRBJ1-2
CASSLTGIDGYTF
TGTGCCAGCAGCTTGACAGGGATTGATGGCTACACCTTC
>TRBV7-2|.|TRBD1|TRBJ1-2
CASASSTGVLLHGYTF
TGTGCCAGCGCTAGTTCGACAGGGGTACTGTTGCATGGCTACACCTTC
>TRBV28|.|.|TRBJ2-1
CASKDEQSYNEQFF
TGTGCCAGCAAAGACGAGCAGTCCTACAATGAGCAGTTCTTC
>TRBV28|.|TRBD1|TRBJ2-5
CASSFKNRGLETQYF
TGTGCCAGCAGTTTTAAGAACAGGGGGCTGGAGACCCAGTACTTC
>TRBV29-1|once|.|TRBJ2-5
CSVEVGARPPETQYF
TGCAGCGTTGAAGTTGGGGCTAGACCCCCAGAGACCCAGTACTTC
>TRBV28|.|.|TRBJ1-4
CASSPPDLKLNEKLFF
TGTGCCAGCAGTCCCCCTGATTTGAAGCTTAATGAAAAACTGTTTTTT